Given below is one TCR beta chain in context. Its specificity is unknown. Here immunoSEQ multiplex PCR was the method, and the copy in TCRdb shows in-frame clones only, minus some. The table records about 38,000 clones, around three quarters of them present only once. The data are from a study of radiotherapy plus CTLA-4 blockade in lung cancer. Study as a whole: The study recorded objective responses in about 20% of patients and disease control in 25% to 35%. Study-level points and caveats: TCR clones originating in tumors grew in number in blood after radiotherapy plus ipilimumab.

Chemo-refractory metastatic non-small-cell lung cancer patients were treated with focal radiation plus CTLA-4 blockade with ipilimumab. The CDR3 totals 13 residues. V was shortened by 3 bases and J by 0 bases, with 2 bases between the two germline ends. Germline V gene lookup returns CDR1 SGHAT and CDR2 FQNNGV. The starting material was peripheral blood, obtained from a patient treated with radiotherapy plus ipilimumab. The V and J genes are TRBV11-2 and TRBJ1-4; no clear D gene. The TCR originated in a human donor with non-small cell lung cancer who had stable disease on radiotherapy plus ipilimumab. This CDR3 reads CASSLATNEKLFF. Written as DNA, the CDR3 is TGTGCCAGCAGCTTGGCAACTAATGAAAAACTGTTTTTT. Looking up the rest from reference TRBV11-2 and TRBJ1-4 gives the full variable domain: EAGVAQSPRYKIIEKRQSVAFWCNPISGHATLYWYQQILGQGPKLLIQFQNNGVVDDSQLPKDRFSAERLKGVDSTLKIQPAKLEDSAVYLCASSLATNEKLFFGSGTQLSVL.